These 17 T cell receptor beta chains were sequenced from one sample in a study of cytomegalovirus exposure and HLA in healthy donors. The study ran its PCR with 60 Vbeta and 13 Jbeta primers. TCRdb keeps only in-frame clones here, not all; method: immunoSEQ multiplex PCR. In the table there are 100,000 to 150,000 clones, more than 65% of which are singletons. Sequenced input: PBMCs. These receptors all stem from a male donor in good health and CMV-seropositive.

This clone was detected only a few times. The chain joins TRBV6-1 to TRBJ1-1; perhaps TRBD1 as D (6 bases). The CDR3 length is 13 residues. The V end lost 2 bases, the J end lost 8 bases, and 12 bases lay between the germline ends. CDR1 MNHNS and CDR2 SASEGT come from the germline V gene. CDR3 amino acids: CASSETDRTEAFF. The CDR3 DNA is TGTGCCAGCAGTGAAACCGACAGGACCGAAGCTTTCTTT.

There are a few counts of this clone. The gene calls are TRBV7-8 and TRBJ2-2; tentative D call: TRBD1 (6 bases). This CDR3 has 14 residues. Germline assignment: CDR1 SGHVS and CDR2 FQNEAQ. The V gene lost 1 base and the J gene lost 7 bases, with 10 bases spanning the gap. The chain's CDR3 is CASSLGGGDGELFF. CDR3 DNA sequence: TGTGCCAGCAGCTTAGGAGGGGGAGACGGGGAGCTGTTTTTT. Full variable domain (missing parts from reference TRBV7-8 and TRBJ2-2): GAGVSQSPRYKVAKRGQDVALRCDPISGHVSLFWYQQALGQGPEFLTYFQNEAQLDKSGLPSDRFFAERPEGSVSTLKIQRTQQEDSAVYLCASSLGGGDGELFFGEGSRLTVL.

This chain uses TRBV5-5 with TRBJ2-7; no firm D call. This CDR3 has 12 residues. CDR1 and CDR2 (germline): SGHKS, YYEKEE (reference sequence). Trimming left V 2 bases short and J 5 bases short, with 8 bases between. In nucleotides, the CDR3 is TGTGCCAGCAGCTTAAGTCTAGACGAGCAGTACTTC. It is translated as CASSLSLDEQYF.

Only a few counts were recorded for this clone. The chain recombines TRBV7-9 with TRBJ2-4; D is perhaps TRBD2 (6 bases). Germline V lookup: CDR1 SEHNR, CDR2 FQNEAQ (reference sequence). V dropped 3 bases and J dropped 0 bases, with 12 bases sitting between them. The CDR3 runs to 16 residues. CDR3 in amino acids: CASSFRDSLAKNIQYF. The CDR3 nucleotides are TGTGCCAGCAGCTTCCGGGACTCCCTAGCCAAAAACATTCAGTACTTC.

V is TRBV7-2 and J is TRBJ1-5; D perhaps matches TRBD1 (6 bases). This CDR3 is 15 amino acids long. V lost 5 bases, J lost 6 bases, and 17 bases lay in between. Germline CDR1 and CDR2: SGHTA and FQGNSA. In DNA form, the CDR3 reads TGTGCCAGCAGCCCCATCCGGGGGGCGGGTCAGCCCCAGCATTTT. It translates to CASSPIRGAGQPQHF.

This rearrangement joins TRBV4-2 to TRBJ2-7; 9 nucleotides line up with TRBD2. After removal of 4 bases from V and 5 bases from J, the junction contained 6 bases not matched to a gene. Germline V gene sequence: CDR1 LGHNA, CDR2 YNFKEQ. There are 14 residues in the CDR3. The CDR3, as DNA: TGTGCCAGCAGCCTAGCGGGAGAAATGGACGAGCAGTACTTC. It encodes CASSLAGEMDEQYF.

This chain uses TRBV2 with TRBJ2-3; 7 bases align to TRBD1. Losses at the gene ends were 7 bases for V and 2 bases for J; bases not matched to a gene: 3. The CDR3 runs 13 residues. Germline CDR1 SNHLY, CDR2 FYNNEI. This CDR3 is CASKGTDTDTQYF. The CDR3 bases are TGTGCCAGCAAGGGGACAGACACAGATACGCAGTATTTT.

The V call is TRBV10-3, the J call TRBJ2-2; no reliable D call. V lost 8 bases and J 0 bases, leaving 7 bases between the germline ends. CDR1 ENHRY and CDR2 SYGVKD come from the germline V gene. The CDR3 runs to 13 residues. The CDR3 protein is CAIFQTNTGELFF. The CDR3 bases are TGTGCCATCTTTCAGACGAACACCGGGGAGCTGTTTTTT.

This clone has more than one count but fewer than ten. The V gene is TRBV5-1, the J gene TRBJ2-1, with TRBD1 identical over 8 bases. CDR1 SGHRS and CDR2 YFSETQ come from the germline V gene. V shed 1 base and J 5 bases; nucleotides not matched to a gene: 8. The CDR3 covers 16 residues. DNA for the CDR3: TGCGCCAGCAGCTTGTGGGCCCAGGGGGCTCACAATGAGCAGTTCTTC. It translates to CASSLWAQGAHNEQFF.

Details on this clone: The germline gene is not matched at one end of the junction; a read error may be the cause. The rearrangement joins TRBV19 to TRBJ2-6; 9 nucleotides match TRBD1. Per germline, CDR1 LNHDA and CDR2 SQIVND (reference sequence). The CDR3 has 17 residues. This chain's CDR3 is CASIGTGLLSGANGLTF. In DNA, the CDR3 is TGTGCCAGTATCGGGACAGGGTTACTCTCTGGGGCCAACGGCCTGACTTTC.

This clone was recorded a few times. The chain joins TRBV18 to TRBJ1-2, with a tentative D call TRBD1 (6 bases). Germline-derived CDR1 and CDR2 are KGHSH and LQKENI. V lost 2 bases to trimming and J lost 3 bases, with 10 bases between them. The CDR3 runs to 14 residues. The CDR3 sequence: CASSPNRVDYGYTF. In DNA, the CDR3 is TGTGCCAGCTCACCAAACAGGGTAGACTATGGCTACACCTTC.

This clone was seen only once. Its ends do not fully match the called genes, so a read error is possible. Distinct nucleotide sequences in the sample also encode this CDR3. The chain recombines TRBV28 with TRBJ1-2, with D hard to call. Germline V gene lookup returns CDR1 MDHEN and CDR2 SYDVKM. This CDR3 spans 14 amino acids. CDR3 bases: TGTGCCAGCAGTTTAGTACTGTCTAACTATGGCTACACCTTT. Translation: CASSLVLSNYGYTF.

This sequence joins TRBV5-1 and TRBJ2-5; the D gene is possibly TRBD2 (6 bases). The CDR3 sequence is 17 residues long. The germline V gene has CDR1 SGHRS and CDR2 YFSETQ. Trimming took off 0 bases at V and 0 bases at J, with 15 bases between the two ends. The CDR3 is CASSLVVWEVYQETQYF. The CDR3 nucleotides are TGCGCCAGCAGCTTGGTTGTGTGGGAGGTTTACCAAGAGACCCAGTACTTC.

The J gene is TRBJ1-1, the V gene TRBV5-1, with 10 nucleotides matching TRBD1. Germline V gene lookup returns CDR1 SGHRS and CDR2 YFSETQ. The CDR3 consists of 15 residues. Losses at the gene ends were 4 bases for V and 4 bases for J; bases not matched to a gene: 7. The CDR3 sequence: CASSGDRGQITEAFF. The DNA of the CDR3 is TGCGCCAGCAGCGGAGACAGGGGGCAGATCACTGAAGCTTTCTTT.

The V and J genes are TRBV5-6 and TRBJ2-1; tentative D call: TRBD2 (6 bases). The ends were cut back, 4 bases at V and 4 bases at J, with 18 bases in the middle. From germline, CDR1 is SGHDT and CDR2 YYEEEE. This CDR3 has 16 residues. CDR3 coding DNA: TGTGCCAGCAGCGGCGAAGCGGGCGTACCTTACAATGAGCAGTTCTTC. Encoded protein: CASSGEAGVPYNEQFF.

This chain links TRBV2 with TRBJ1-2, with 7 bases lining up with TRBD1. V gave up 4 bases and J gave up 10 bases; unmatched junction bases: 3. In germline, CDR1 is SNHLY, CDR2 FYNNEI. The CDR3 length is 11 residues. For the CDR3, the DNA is TGTGCCAGCAGTGGACAGGGTTCCTACACCTTC. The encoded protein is CASSGQGSYTF.

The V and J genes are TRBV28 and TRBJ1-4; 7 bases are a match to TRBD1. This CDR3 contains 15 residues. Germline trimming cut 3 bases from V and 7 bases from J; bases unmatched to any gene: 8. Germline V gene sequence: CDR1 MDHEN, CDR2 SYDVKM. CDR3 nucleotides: TGTGCCAGCAGTTTTGTCGGGACAGAGGGTGAAAAACTGTTTTTT. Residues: CASSFVGTEGEKLFF.